This TCR beta chain emerged from a study of beta chain features in type 1 diabetes. The authors reverse transcribed all of the isolated RNA, so sequencing captured expressed TCRB transcripts. Generated by immunoSEQ multiplex PCR, the TCRdb table keeps only in-frame clones and is missing some. This sample has hundreds of thousands of clones, with 14% found just once. Study-wide points: Any HLA-type effect on TCRB rearrangement remained unresolved here. The study found moderately but significantly shorter TCRB CDR3s in all four CD4+ subsets of Type 1 diabetes patients.

Germline loops: CDR1 SGDLS, CDR2 YYNGEE. This CDR3 contains 16 residues. The V gene lost 3 bases and the J gene lost 4 bases, with 19 bases spanning the gap. A remark on this clone: The antigen is not known.

The sequence was obtained from a man aged 25-45 years in good health. V is TRBV9 and J is TRBJ1-2; a possible D gene is TRBD1 (6 bases). Sequences were obtained from naive CD4+ T cells from blood. As DNA, the CDR3 is TGTGCCAGCAGCGCCTTACAGGGTAGAGGAATCTATGGCTACACCTTC. Its translation is CASSALQGRGIYGYTF.